The next 27 T cell receptor beta chains were all read from a single sample in a study of blood T cell repertoires in COVID-19. Clones were read by immunoSEQ multiplex PCR, and TCRdb kept only the in-frame ones, dropping some. This sample carries more than 95,000 clones, 85% of them seen once, and the ten largest clones take roughly 4.5%. The sequencing input was peripheral blood. Receptors originate from a man in his forties or fifties with acute or convalescent COVID-19.

This clone was observed a single time. The V gene is TRBV2, the J gene TRBJ2-1; D is undetermined. The CDR3 is 12 residues long. From germline, CDR1 is SNHLY and CDR2 FYNNEI. V lost 7 bases and J 4 bases, leaving 8 bases between the germline ends. The CDR3 sequence is CASNAMYNEQFF. The CDR3, as DNA: TGTGCCAGCAACGCGATGTACAATGAGCAGTTCTTC.

This clone came up once. The chain is built from TRBV5-1 and TRBJ2-7; 7 bases line up with TRBD1. CDR3 length: 14 amino acids. Trimming removed 6 bases from V and 3 bases from J; junction bases left unmatched: 9. Germline lookup yields CDR1 SGHRS and CDR2 YFSETQ. CDR3 coding DNA: TGCGCCAGCACCCGGAAAGGGGGCAGCTACGAGCAGTACTTC. Protein sequence: CASTRKGGSYEQYF.

The genes are TRBV21-1 and TRBJ2-5; the table's D call TRBD2 went unverified against the DNA. TRBV21-1 is a known pseudogene. This CDR3 contains 15 residues. CDR3 bases: TGTGCCAGCAGCAAAAGAGGCGGGGTTGGAGAGACCCAGTACTTC. It yields the protein CASSKRGGVGETQYF.

In this sample, this clone turned up once. The rearrangement links TRBV5-1 to TRBJ2-1; D ambiguous. The CDR3 contains 11 residues. V was pared by 3 bases and J by 7 bases, with 5 bases between. Germline loops: CDR1 SGHRS, CDR2 YFSETQ. The CDR3 sequence is CASSSRNEQFF. The CDR3 nucleotides read TGCGCCAGCAGCTCCAGAAATGAGCAGTTCTTC.

CDR3 nucleotide sequence: TGCGCCAGCAGCCGGGAAAGGAGGGGACCCCGAGAGACCCAGTACTTC. Translating gives CASSRERRGPRETQYF. J is TRBJ2-5 and V is TRBV4-1; D might be TRBD2 (6 bases). The CDR3 has 16 residues. The germline V and J ends were trimmed by 4 bases and 4 bases, with 19 bases remaining between them. From germline, CDR1 is MGHRA and CDR2 YSYEKL.

The chain has TRBV2 and TRBJ1-5; D call uncertain. The CDR3 length is 11 residues. CDR1 SNHLY and CDR2 FYNNEI come from the germline V gene. Trimming stripped 5 bases from V and 4 bases from J, with 3 bases between. The CDR3 loop reads CASSINQPQHF. Here the CDR3 DNA reads TGTGCCAGCAGTATAAATCAGCCCCAGCATTTT. The whole variable domain, remainder taken from reference TRBV2 and TRBJ1-5, is EPEVTQTPSHQVTQMGQEVILRCVPISNHLYFYWYRQILGQKVEFLVSFYNNEISEKSEIFDDQFSVERPDGSNFTLKIRSTKLEDSAMYFCASSINQPQHFGDGTRLSIL.

J is TRBJ1-6 and V is TRBV7-6; TRBD1 is a possible D gene (5 bases). Trimming removed 5 bases at V and 7 bases at J, with 18 bases between. CDR3 length: 16 residues. Germline V CDR1 and CDR2: SGHVS, FNYEAQ. The CDR3 here is CASSLGTGGHNSPLHF. CDR3 DNA sequence: TGTGCCAGCAGCCTCGGGACGGGAGGTCACAATTCACCCCTCCACTTT.

The rearrangement links TRBV3-1 (or the pseudogene TRBV3-2) to TRBJ1-1; D unclear. Trimming took 4 bases from V and 2 from J, leaving 5 bases between them. CDR3 length equals 12 residues. Germline values: CDR1 LGHDT, CDR2 YNNKEL (reference sequence). In DNA, the CDR3 is TGTGCCAGCAGCCGCGGAAACACTGAAGCTTTCTTT. Translating it yields CASSRGNTEAFF.

V is TRBV6-2 or TRBV6-3 and J is TRBJ1-2, with 9 bases matching TRBD1. Germline V gives CDR1 MNHEY, CDR2 SVGEGT. V shed 6 bases and J 1 base; nucleotides not matched to a gene: 6. The CDR3 spans 15 residues. The CDR3 spells CASSLPGQGNYGYTF. DNA of the CDR3: TGTGCCAGCAGCCTACCGGGACAGGGTAACTATGGCTACACCTTC.

This clone occurred once. J is TRBJ1-1 and V is TRBV5-5; possibly TRBD1 for D (5 bases). Germline V gene lookup returns CDR1 SGHKS and CDR2 YYEKEE (reference sequence). Trimming removed 4 bases from V and 1 base from J, with 5 bases in between. The CDR3 has 12 amino acids. CDR3 loop: CASSQGNTEAFF. The CDR3 DNA reads as TGTGCCAGCAGCCAGGGGAACACTGAAGCTTTCTTT. The whole variable domain, remainder taken from reference TRBV5-5 and TRBJ1-1, is DAGVTQSPTHLIKTRGQQVTLRCSPISGHKSVSWYQQVLGQGPQFIFQYYEKEERGRGNFPDRFSARQFPNYSSELNVNALLLGDSALYLCASSQGNTEAFFGQGTRLTVV.

The chain links TRBV4-2 to TRBJ2-1; 13 bases agree with TRBD2. V trimming: 6 bases; J trimming: 3 bases; junction bases outside the gene matches: 5. Per the germline V gene, CDR1 is LGHNA and CDR2 is YNFKEQ. The CDR3 runs 16 residues. The CDR3 bases are TGTGCCAGCAGTCGTGGACTAGCGGGGGACTACAATGAGCAGTTCTTC. Translation: CASSRGLAGDYNEQFF.

The V call is TRBV5-1, the J call TRBJ2-5; TRBD1 matches at 8 bases. Germline CDR1 reads SGHRS; CDR2 reads YFSETQ. V dropped 1 base and J dropped 0; count of bases not matched to a gene: 8. The CDR3 length is 17 residues. CDR3 in amino acids: CASSLWPDRVYQETQYF. CDR3 nucleotides: TGCGCCAGCAGCTTGTGGCCGGACAGGGTTTACCAAGAGACCCAGTACTTC.

The chain has TRBV2 and TRBJ1-6, with D tentatively TRBD1 (6 bases). The V gene lost 6 bases and the J gene lost 7 bases, with 16 bases spanning the gap. CDR1 SNHLY and CDR2 FYNNEI come from the germline V gene. There are 15 residues in the CDR3. CDR3 bases: TGTGCCAGCAGGAAGAGTAGACAGGACAATTCACCCCTCCACTTT. It encodes CASRKSRQDNSPLHF.

The chain joins TRBV7-9 to TRBJ2-5, with TRBD1 as a possible D gene (5 bases). Trimming took off 0 bases at V and 7 bases at J, with 15 bases between the two ends. Germline CDR1 reads SEHNR; CDR2 reads FQNEAQ (reference sequence). The CDR3 runs 15 residues. The CDR3 bases are TGTGCCAGCAGCTTAGCATACCAGGGAAGGGGGACCCAGTACTTC. This encodes CASSLAYQGRGTQYF.

The chain has TRBV24-1 and TRBJ1-5, with D perhaps TRBD1 (5 bases). Trimming stripped 7 bases from V and 1 base from J, with 16 bases between. The CDR3 totals 16 residues. Germline CDR1 KGHDR, CDR2 SFDVKD. The CDR3 reads CATSDGQGRSNQPQHF. DNA for the CDR3: TGTGCCACCAGCGACGGGCAGGGCAGAAGCAATCAGCCCCAGCATTTT.

The V call is TRBV15, the J call TRBJ1-1; TRBD1 might be the D (6 bases). The V gene's germline CDR1 is LNHNV and CDR2 YYDKDF (reference sequence). Trimming shortened V by 0 bases and J by 6 bases, and 14 bases separated the two germline ends. This CDR3 has 15 amino acids. The CDR3 DNA reads as TGTGCCACCAGCAGAGATCGGCACAGGGCGGCTGAAGCTTTCTTT. Translation gives CATSRDRHRAAEAFF.

This clone was recorded a few times. J is TRBJ2-7 and V is TRBV2; D gene ambiguous. The V gene's germline CDR1 is SNHLY and CDR2 FYNNEI. V was trimmed by 6 bases and J by 2 bases, leaving 8 bases between them. This CDR3 is 12 amino acids long. The CDR3 bases are TGTGCCAGCAGCCCCGTCCCCTACGAGCAGTACTTC. Protein sequence: CASSPVPYEQYF.

This chain joins TRBV28 and TRBJ2-5; D not resolved. Per the germline V gene, CDR1 is MDHEN and CDR2 is SYDVKM. The V gene lost 6 bases and the J gene lost 1 base, with 12 bases spanning the gap. This CDR3 has 14 amino acids. CDR3 protein: CASRGVGSQETQYF. The CDR3 nucleotides read TGTGCCAGCAGGGGTGTGGGCTCCCAAGAGACCCAGTACTTC. The full variable domain, in which reference TRBV28 and TRBJ2-5 provide the parts outside the CDR3, is DVKVTQSSRYLVKRTGEKVFLECVQDMDHENMFWYRQDPGLGLRLIYFSYDVKMKEKGDIPEGYSVSREKKERFSLILESASTNQTSMYLCASRGVGSQETQYFGPGTRLLVL.

The V and J genes are TRBV27 and TRBJ1-1; 7 nucleotides agree with TRBD1. Germline values: CDR1 MNHEY, CDR2 SMNVEV (reference sequence). The CDR3 totals 15 residues. V trimming: 6 bases; J trimming: 2 bases; junction bases outside the gene matches: 9. The CDR3 nucleotides read TGTGCCAGCAGACGACCGGGACAGACAAACACTGAAGCTTTCTTT. It specifies CASRRPGQTNTEAFF.

This sequence joins TRBV10-3 and TRBJ1-5, with a possible D match to TRBD1 (6 bases). V was cut by 6 bases and J by 5 bases, with 11 bases left in between. This CDR3 is built from 13 residues. CDR1 ENHRY and CDR2 SYGVKD come from the germline V gene. In nucleotides, the CDR3 is TGTGCCATCAGCGGGGACACCGATCAGCCCCAGCATTTT. Its translation: CAISGDTDQPQHF.

A few counts support this clone. CDR3 sequence reads: CASSLTGGSYGYTF. Here the CDR3 DNA reads TGTGCCAGCAGTCTTACAGGGGGTTCCTATGGCTACACCTTC. This sequence joins TRBV27 and TRBJ1-2; 8 bases are shared with TRBD1. Germline values: CDR1 MNHEY, CDR2 SMNVEV (reference sequence). CDR3 length equals 14 residues. V lost 5 bases, J lost 4 bases, and 6 bases stayed unmatched.

The chain is built from TRBV12-3 or TRBV12-4 and TRBJ1-1, with 9 nucleotides matching TRBD1. The CDR3 length is 13 residues. With 6 bases clipped from V and 7 bases from J, the junction kept 6 bases outside the gene matches. The CDR3 region is CASRRTGAFEAFF. DNA of the CDR3: TGTGCCAGCAGGCGGACAGGGGCATTTGAAGCTTTCTTT.

V and J are TRBV24-1 and TRBJ2-3, with D hard to call. The germline CDR1 and CDR2 sequences are KGHDR and SFDVKD. Trimming removed 3 bases from V and 0 bases from J, with 9 bases in between. This CDR3 comprises 15 residues. The CDR3 here is CATSDGQPSTDTQYF. CDR3 coding DNA: TGTGCCACCAGTGATGGCCAACCGAGCACAGATACGCAGTATTTT.

This clone was detected only a few times. The rearrangement links TRBV7-2 to TRBJ1-6; no reliable D call. This CDR3 spans 19 amino acids. With 5 bases removed from V and 1 base from J, the gap between germline ends came to 21 bases. Germline CDR1 is SGHTA and CDR2 is FQGNSA. The CDR3 DNA follows: TGTGCCAGCAGCCCCCTGGCCCGCGGTTATCGGTCCTATAATTCACCCCTCCACTTT. This translates into CASSPLARGYRSYNSPLHF. Using reference TRBV7-2 and TRBJ1-6 for the parts outside the CDR3, the full variable domain is GAGVSQSPSNKVTEKGKDVELRCDPISGHTALYWYRQSLGQGLEFLIYFQGNSAPDKSGLPSDRFSAERTGGSVSTLTIQRTQQEDSAVYLCASSPLARGYRSYNSPLHFGNGTRLTVT.

The chain recombines TRBV5-8 with TRBJ1-2; TRBD1 aligns across 9 bases. In germline, CDR1 is SGHTS, CDR2 YDEGEE. CDR3 length: 14 residues. V shed 6 bases and J 3 bases; nucleotides not matched to a gene: 6. CDR3 nucleotides: TGTGCCAGCACCGCCAGGGACAGGGACTATGGCTACACCTTC. It specifies CASTARDRDYGYTF.

A few counts support this clone. One end of the junction is discordant with germline, which a read error may explain. The chain carries TRBV7-7 and TRBJ2-1; D remains unclear. Looked up from germline, CDR1 is SSHAT and CDR2 is FNYEAQ (reference sequence). The CDR3 contains 13 residues. Written as DNA, the CDR3 is TGTGCTAGCAGCTTAGTTCCGGGCAATGAGCAGTTCTTC. As protein: CASSLVPGNEQFF.

The chain uses TRBV2 and TRBJ2-7; TRBD1 aligns across 8 bases. Germline V gene data show CDR1 as SNHLY and CDR2 as FYNNEI. The CDR3 consists of 14 residues. J was trimmed by 4 bases and V by 6 bases; bases with no gene match: 8. The CDR3 reads CASRSGTGLYEQYF. The CDR3 region has the DNA TGTGCCAGCAGATCCGGGACAGGCCTATACGAGCAGTACTTC.